One sample yielded the 10 T cell receptor beta chains listed below, sequenced in a study of blood T cells in healthy people across ages. For the second PCR, which ran for about 6 to 12 cycles, a sample-barcoded 5' primer and a J-beta primer mix were used. MiXCR was run by TCRdb on the 5' RACE reads, yielding one entry per CDR3 protein. The sample shows roughly 1,800,000 distinct CDR3 sequences, roughly 52% of them seen only once. Sequencing was performed on blood. The receptors were gathered from a woman aged 40 to 55 in good health.

This clonotype turned up a few times. J is TRBJ2-1 and V is TRBV20-1, with 8 bases lining up with TRBD2. J gave up 8 bases and V 7 bases, and 10 bases lay outside the gene matches. There are 13 residues in the CDR3. Germline-derived CDR1 and CDR2 are DFQATT and SNEGSKA (reference sequence). For the CDR3, the DNA is TGCAGTGGTTACGGGGGGGCCTGGGATGAGCAGTTCTTC. Translated: CSGYGGAWDEQFF.

This clonotype showed up just a few times. This rearrangement joins TRBV7-2 to TRBJ2-6; no clear D. The CDR3 contains 15 residues. Germline CDR1 and CDR2: SGHTA and FQGNSA. With 5 bases removed from V and 2 bases from J, the gap between germline ends came to 10 bases. In nucleotides, the CDR3 is TGTGCCAGCAGCCGACTCGGAGCTGGGGCCAACGTCCTGACTTTC. Amino acid sequence: CASSRLGAGANVLTF.

This clonotype has just a few counts. The chain carries TRBV20-1 and TRBJ2-5; the match to TRBD2 covers 7 bases. The V gene end was trimmed by 0 bases and the J gene end by 2 bases; junction bases not matched to a gene: 9. Germline assignment: CDR1 DFQATT and CDR2 SNEGSKA (reference sequence). There are 16 residues in the CDR3. CDR3: CSARDEGRGVQETQYF. CDR3 DNA sequence: TGCAGTGCTAGAGATGAAGGACGGGGGGTACAAGAGACCCAGTACTTC.

The chain uses TRBV7-2 and TRBJ1-1; TRBD1 matches at 10 bases. CDR1 SGHTA and CDR2 FQGNSA come from the germline V gene. Trimming took 7 bases from V and 2 from J; bases not matched to a gene: 7. The length of the CDR3 is 15 residues. DNA for the CDR3: TGTGCCAGCACACCCCGACAGGGGGCTAACACTGAAGCTTTCTTT. Translated: CASTPRQGANTEAFF.

The chain is built from TRBV20-1 and TRBJ2-7; 8 bases align to TRBD2. The CDR3 loop spans 14 amino acids. Germline CDR1 reads DFQATT; CDR2 reads SNEGSKA (reference sequence). V dropped 1 base and J dropped 3; count of bases not matched to a gene: 5. CDR3 bases: TGCAGTGCTAGAGGACGAGCGGGGGACTACGAGCAGTACTTC. It is translated as CSARGRAGDYEQYF.

This rearrangement joins TRBV4-3 to TRBJ1-6, with 9 bases identical to TRBD1. Germline V gene data show CDR1 as LGHNA and CDR2 as YSLEER. The CDR3 length is 20 residues. Trimming removed 0 bases from V and 0 bases from J; junction bases left unmatched: 9. DNA of the CDR3: TGCGCCAGCAGCCAAGATCCCCGACAGGGGGGGAGCTCCTATAATTCACCCCTCCACTTT. This gives the protein CASSQDPRQGGSSYNSPLHF.

This clonotype has a handful of counts. This chain links TRBV7-9 with TRBJ2-7; possible D gene TRBD1, 6 bases. The germline V gene encodes CDR1 SEHNR and CDR2 FQNEAQ (reference sequence). V was shortened by 0 bases and J by 5 bases, with 17 bases between the two germline ends. The CDR3 contains 16 residues. This chain's CDR3 is CASSLAKTGFGDEQYF. For the CDR3, the DNA is TGTGCCAGCAGCTTAGCAAAAACAGGGTTTGGTGACGAGCAGTACTTC.

This CDR3 is CSVEFLAINEQFF. The CDR3 nucleotides read TGCAGCGTTGAGTTCCTAGCGATAAATGAGCAGTTCTTC. The gene calls are TRBV29-1 and TRBJ2-1; tentative D call: TRBD2 (6 bases). V was trimmed by 3 bases and J by 7 bases, leaving 13 bases between them. The germline V gene has CDR1 SQVTM and CDR2 ANQGSEA. The CDR3 runs to 13 residues.

The chain uses TRBV27 and TRBJ2-5, with TRBD1 matching 7 bases. Matching the DNA end better, TRBJ2-7 makes the J call doubtful. In germline, CDR1 is MNHEY, CDR2 SMNVEV (reference sequence). CDR3 length: 17 residues. The CDR3 region has the DNA TGTGCCAGCAGCATTAGACCTACAGGGGTTGATGCCTACGAGCAGTACTTC. Its translation: CASSIRPTGVDAYEQYF.

The V call is TRBV6-2 or TRBV6-3, the J call TRBJ2-3, with D hard to call. The CDR3 is made up of 15 amino acids. Trimming removed 2 bases from V and 0 bases from J, with 9 bases in between. Germline values: CDR1 MNHEY, CDR2 SVGEGT. The CDR3 loop reads CASSYILRSTDTQYF. In nucleotides, the CDR3 is TGTGCCAGCAGTTACATCCTTCGGAGCACAGATACGCAGTATTTT.